A selection of T cell receptor beta chains follows, all from one sample in a study of T-cell reconstitution after alpha-beta-depleted transplantation in children. TCRdb redid the calling of the PCR reads with MiXCR, one entry per CDR3 protein. The sample records approximately 130,000 distinct CDR3 sequences, about 9.5% being singletons. The sequences come from PBMCs, mostly from graft donor cells, collected 180 days after TCRalphabeta/CD19-depleted stem cell transplant. The receptors shown here come from a girl less than two years old who had a stem cell transplant for combined immunodeficiency, so the T cells may come from the graft donor. The CDR3 runs from the conserved cysteine through the conserved F or W. The D gene is left open where the match is weak. The size entry is marked missing in some rows and otherwise reads once, few, many or a size class.

D gene,V gene,clone size,J gene,CDR3 protein,CDR3 DNA
TRBD1,TRBV6-1,-,TRBJ2-1,CASSDRDRVNNEQFF,TGTGCCAGCAGCGACCGGGACAGGGTTAACAATGAGCAGTTCTTC
-,TRBV5-1,many,TRBJ2-5,CASTWGVQETQYF,TGCGCCAGCACCTGGGGAGTTCAAGAGACCCAGTACTTC
-,TRBV6-5,few,TRBJ2-2,CASSLTGARDTGELFF,TGTGCCAGCAGCCTTACTGGAGCCCGAGACACCGGGGAGCTGTTTTTT
TRBD1,TRBV29-1,many,TRBJ1-2,CSVRDRANYGYTF,TGCAGCGTTAGGGACAGGGCGAACTATGGCTACACCTTC
TRBD2,TRBV5-6,few,TRBJ2-5,CASSLWGGRAQETQYF,TGTGCCAGCAGCTTGTGGGGGGGTAGGGCCCAAGAGACCCAGTACTTC
-,TRBV20-1,-,TRBJ2-3,CGARDGGIADTQYF,TGCGGTGCTAGAGATGGGGGGATAGCAGATACGCAGTATTTT
-,TRBV29-1,few,TRBJ1-2,CSADRNGYTF,TGCAGCGCCGACAGGAATGGCTACACCTTC
-,TRBV7-8,-,TRBJ1-5,CASSAHRPGQKIQPQHF,TGTGCCAGCAGCGCTCACCGACCGGGACAAAAAATTCAGCCCCAGCATTTT
-,TRBV21-1,few,TRBJ1-5,CASNPRNQPQHF,TGTGCCAGCAACCCTCGCAATCAGCCCCAGCATTTT
-,TRBV5-6,few,TRBJ1-3,CASRTYSGNTIYF,TGTGCCAGCAGGACTTATTCTGGAAACACCATATATTTT
TRBD2,TRBV5-6,few,TRBJ2-2,CASSFLAGGPGELFF,TGTGCCAGCAGCTTTCTAGCGGGAGGTCCCGGGGAGCTGTTTTTT
TRBD1,TRBV5-1,-,TRBJ2-3,CASTGSGTGRPDTQYF,TGCGCCAGCACCGGTTCCGGGACAGGGCGCCCAGATACGCAGTATTTT
-,TRBV20-1,few,TRBJ1-2,CSAPTGYYGYTF,TGCAGTGCCCCCACAGGGTACTATGGCTACACCTTC
TRBD1,TRBV6-5,few,TRBJ2-1,CASSYGRGLYNEQFF,TGTGCCAGCAGTTACGGCAGGGGGCTCTACAATGAGCAGTTCTTC
-,TRBV5-5,few,TRBJ1-1,CASTLRGAPVYVTEAFF,TGTGCCAGCACCCTGCGGGGGGCGCCGGTTTATGTTACTGAAGCTTTCTTT
TRBD1,TRBV6-1,few,TRBJ2-7,CASRQGAFADFYEQYF,TGTGCCAGCAGACAGGGGGCTTTTGCGGACTTCTACGAGCAGTACTTC
-,TRBV20-1,few,TRBJ1-1,CSAFTTGSTEAFF,TGCAGTGCTTTCACGACAGGAAGCACTGAAGCTTTCTTT
-,TRBV29-1,few,TRBJ2-7,CSVALADYEQYF,TGCAGCGTTGCTTTAGCGGACTACGAGCAGTACTTC
TRBD1,TRBV9,-,TRBJ2-5,CASSIQSRDRQQETQYF,TGTGCCAGCAGCATCCAATCCCGGGACAGACAACAAGAGACCCAGTACTTC
-,TRBV7-6,few,TRBJ2-3,CASSSSWGAPTDTQYF,TGTGCCAGCAGCAGCTCCTGGGGGGCCCCCACAGATACGCAGTATTTT
-,TRBV30,-,TRBJ2-7,CAWSEQGPYEQYF,TGTGCCTGGAGTGAGCAGGGACCCTACGAGCAGTACTTC
TRBD1,TRBV7-2,few,TRBJ2-5,CASSLRTGGETQYF,TGTGCCAGCAGCCTACGGACAGGAGGAGAGACCCAGTACTTC
TRBD2,TRBV18,few,TRBJ2-3,CASSPGLAGASGADTQYF,TGTGCCAGCTCACCAGGACTAGCGGGGGCCTCCGGGGCAGATACGCAGTATTTT
-,TRBV21-1,-,TRBJ2-2,CASSGTIQGVPGELFF,TGTGCCAGCAGCGGGACTATTCAGGGAGTCCCCGGGGAGCTGTTTTTT
-,TRBV29-1,-,TRBJ2-1,CSVLLREGGNEQFF,TGCAGCGTTCTCCTCCGCGAAGGGGGCAATGAGCAGTTCTTC
TRBD1,TRBV7-3,few,TRBJ2-2,CASSLYPTGVSTGELFF,TGTGCCAGCAGCTTATACCCGACAGGGGTCAGCACCGGGGAGCTGTTTTTT
-,TRBV12-3/TRBV12-4,-,TRBJ2-5,CASSLLGGETQYF,TGTGCCAGCAGTTTACTGGGGGGAGAGACCCAGTACTTC
TRBD1,TRBV11-2,few,TRBJ2-7,CASSLTIPGTVHSYEQYF,TGTGCCAGCAGCTTAACCATCCCAGGGACAGTCCATTCCTACGAGCAGTACTTC
TRBD1,TRBV7-8,few,TRBJ2-1,CASSISGGTTYNEQFF,TGTGCCAGCAGCATCTCAGGGGGCACAACCTACAATGAGCAGTTCTTC
TRBD1,TRBV5-4,-,TRBJ2-3,CASSLGQGRNTDTQYF,TGTGCCAGCAGCTTGGGACAGGGAAGGAACACAGATACGCAGTATTTT
-,TRBV2,few,TRBJ2-1,CASRRGPYNEQFF,TGTGCCAGCAGGAGGGGCCCCTACAATGAGCAGTTCTTC
-,TRBV3-1,-,TRBJ2-3,CASSQIAVAGTDTQYF,TGTGCCAGCAGCCAAATCGCAGTAGCAGGCACAGATACGCAGTATTTT
TRBD2,TRBV12-3/TRBV12-4,few,TRBJ2-7,CASSSTGLAGGPYEQYF,TGTGCCAGCAGTTCTACCGGACTAGCGGGGGGGCCTTACGAGCAGTACTTC
TRBD2,TRBV12-3/TRBV12-4,-,TRBJ2-7,CASTASGGWYEQYF,TGTGCCAGCACCGCTAGCGGGGGGTGGTACGAGCAGTACTTC
-,TRBV28,few,TRBJ2-3,CASSLYAIRGSPDTQYF,TGTGCCAGCAGTTTATACGCCATACGGGGGTCTCCAGATACGCAGTATTTT
TRBD1,TRBV6-2/TRBV6-3,few,TRBJ2-1,CASSSRRGDRGSYNEQFF,TGTGCCAGCAGCTCTAGGAGGGGGGACAGGGGCTCCTACAATGAGCAGTTCTTC
-,TRBV24-1,many,TRBJ1-2,CATSPGINGYTF,TGTGCCACCAGTCCAGGGATAAATGGCTACACCTTC
TRBD2,TRBV7-9,-,TRBJ2-3,CASSNLAGVDTQYF,TGTGCCAGCAGCAACCTAGCGGGGGTTGATACGCAGTATTTT
TRBD1,TRBV12-3/TRBV12-4,-,TRBJ2-5,CASSTDRSQETQYF,TGTGCCAGCAGCACGGACAGGTCCCAAGAGACCCAGTACTTC
-,TRBV20-1,few,TRBJ1-5,CSARDLPGPHNQPQHF,TGCAGTGCTAGAGATCTTCCAGGTCCCCACAATCAGCCCCAGCATTTT
-,TRBV12-3/TRBV12-4,many,TRBJ2-1,CASSLRGNEQFF,TGTGCCAGCAGTTTAAGGGGGAATGAGCAGTTCTTC
-,TRBV5-1,many,TRBJ2-7,CASSLGSPYEQYF,TGCGCCAGCAGCTTGGGCAGCCCCTACGAGCAGTACTTC
-,TRBV29-1,-,TRBJ2-7,CSVGKQGSSYEQYF,TGCAGCGTTGGAAAACAGGGTTCATCCTACGAGCAGTACTTC
-,TRBV27,few,TRBJ1-2,CASSLTVPPSRYTF,TGTGCCAGCAGTTTAACCGTTCCTCCGTCGCGCTACACCTTC
-,TRBV7-8,few,TRBJ2-7,CASSFKRAGVGPTYEQYF,TGTGCCAGCAGCTTTAAGCGGGCAGGGGTAGGCCCTACCTACGAGCAGTACTTC
-,TRBV5-5,-,TRBJ2-5,CASSLAGHNGETQYF,TGTGCCAGCAGCTTGGCGGGACATAACGGAGAGACCCAGTACTTC
-,TRBV6-5,-,TRBJ1-1,CASSYGWGTEAFF,TGTGCCAGCAGTTACGGGTGGGGAACTGAAGCTTTCTTT
-,TRBV29-1,few,TRBJ2-3,CSVEEARDTQYF,TGCAGCGTTGAAGAGGCCAGAGATACGCAGTATTTT